This TCR beta chain was retrieved from a study of blood T cell repertoires in COVID-19. The wider study: Italy, Spain and the United States were the sources of the convalescent and acute COVID-19 samples. T cells, B-cell-depleted T cells, or PBMCs provided the cDNA or gDNA that served as material.

Method: immunoSEQ multiplex PCR; TCRdb's copy keeps in-frame clones and lacks some. This sample has 150,000 or so clones, with around 86% found just once. Many counts were recorded for this clone. The junction had 0 bases not matched to a gene; V was cut back by 8 bases and J by 4 bases. Germline V gene data show CDR1 as SGHTA and CDR2 as FQGTGA. CDR3 length: 13 amino acids. The chain employs TRBV7-3 and TRBJ2-7; the match to TRBD2 covers 15 bases. This TCR came from a man between 60 and 75 years old with acute or convalescent COVID-19. The sequenced sample consisted of peripheral blood. The CDR3 region has the DNA TGTGCCAGCGGACTAGCGGGAGGGTACGAGCAGTACTTC. Protein: CASGLAGGYEQYF.